This T cell receptor beta chain was sequenced during a study of T-cell reconstitution after alpha-beta-depleted transplantation in children. Germline trimming cut 6 bases from V and 8 bases from J; bases unmatched to any gene: 10. The CDR3 is made up of 14 amino acids. Germline V gene data show CDR1 as DFQATT and CDR2 as SNEGSKA (reference sequence). The TCRbeta library was prepared with unique molecular identifiers. TCRdb passed the PCR reads through MiXCR, listing each CDR3 protein once. The profile covers about 980,000 distinct CDR3 sequences, with about 29% appearing a single time and approximately 30% taken by the ten largest.

The sequencing here drew on PBMCs, mostly from graft donor cells, taken 360 days after TCRalphabeta/CD19-depleted stem cell transplant. The chain recombines TRBV20-1 with TRBJ1-4; 9 bases match TRBD1. The clonotype comes from a boy less than two years old who had a stem cell transplant for SCID, so the T cells may come from the graft donor. CDR3 DNA: TGCAGTGCAACGCCGGGACAGGGTCGGGAAAAACTGTTTTTT. It codes for CSATPGQGREKLFF.